The clone carrying this T cell receptor beta chain was counted ten times or more. The data belong to a study of T-cell reconstitution after alpha-beta-depleted transplantation in children. The TCRbeta library was prepared with unique molecular identifiers. MiXCR, run by TCRdb on the PCR reads, gives a single entry per CDR3 protein. The sample holds around 200,000 distinct CDR3 sequences, 8% to 9.5% seen once. This receptor was identified in a human donor who donated a stem cell graft to a child with acute lymphoblastic leukemia. The specimen comprised PBMCs from the stem cell graft donor, sampled from the stem cell graft.

CDR3 sequence reads: CASSRDSVEQFF. CDR3 DNA: TGTGCCAGCAGTCGGGACTCTGTTGAGCAGTTCTTC. The rearrangement links TRBV12-3 or TRBV12-4 to TRBJ2-1, with a tentative D call TRBD2 (6 bases). The CDR3 sequence is 12 residues long. V gave up 5 bases and J gave up 9 bases, with 11 bases separating them.